This TCR beta chain is drawn from a study of cytomegalovirus exposure and HLA in healthy donors. Overall study context: A preliminary data release comprised about 85 million unique TCRs obtained from HLA-typed donors.

Study-level findings and limits: TCR beta chains numbering some 160 were designated cytomegalovirus-associated. A classifier reportedly called cytomegalovirus status with high sensitivity and specificity. TCR beta V- and J-gene trimming was later associated with a missense DCLRE1C variant.

The PCR employed 60 Vbeta primers together with 13 Jbeta primers. Generated by immunoSEQ multiplex PCR, the TCRdb table keeps only in-frame clones and is missing some. The sample records more than 110,000 clones, around 79% being singletons. Worth noting for this clone: As yet, its antigen is unknown.

Trimming removed 3 bases from V and 0 bases from J, with 12 bases in between. The CDR3 spans 15 residues. Germline CDR1 is KGHSH and CDR2 is LQKENI. The clonotype originates from a man between 18 and 29 years old in good health and CMV-seronegative. This chain links TRBV18 with TRBJ2-7; a weak D match, TRBD2 (5 bases). The specimen was PBMCs. CDR3 DNA sequence: TGTGCCAGCTCACCGCGGGCGTCCGTCTCCTACGAGCAGTACTTC. Translated: CASSPRASVSYEQYF.